This T cell receptor (beta chain) is from a study of response to subunit inactivated influenza vaccine (dated 2018 in TCRdb). Broadly, across the study: Deep quantitative T cell receptor repertoire profiling was used in the study to track responses to a trivalent subunit inactivated influenza vaccine. Results and caveats for the whole study, not just this receptor: The authors proposed that each seasonal influenza vaccination may bring in only a limited number of new T cells.

Receptor libraries were prepared by RT-PCR. TCRdb shows the sequencer as Illumina HiSeq 2500. Using fastp trimming at Q25 and MiXCR clonotype assembly, TCRdb reanalyzed the public sequencing data and kept in-frame beta chains. Identical CDR3 proteins give one entry, which carries the most common genes and DNA. The sample table shows about 620,000 distinct CDR3 sequences, and approximately 12% are seen once. About 10% of the sample is in the top ten clones. This clonotype has more than one count but fewer than ten. It has no known antigen specificity. Base qualities were left out, and no much larger clone turns up one base away. The CDR3 runs 13 residues from the cysteine to the phenylalanine. Of the read, only the CDR3 DNA is kept; its 39 bases are in frame from base 1. Cut back by 7 bases and 10 bases, the V and J ends lie 20 bases apart.

Here the sequenced sample was PBMCs from blood, taken on the day of vaccination. The sequence was obtained from a man aged 50-60 years who received an inactivated influenza vaccine. Donor details come from another sample of the same person, matched by shared clones. The chain was built from TRBV12-3 or TRBV12-4 and TRBJ2-7; the D gene is perhaps TRBD2, from 5 matching bases. The DNA sequence is given as TGTGCCAGCACCACTTCCAAAGTAGGAGGTCAGTACTTC. Its coded protein is CASTTSKVGGQYF.